This is a list of T cell receptor beta chains from one sample in a study of T cell changes during pregnancy in multiple sclerosis. TCRdb's copy holds only in-frame clones and misses some; the assay was immunoSEQ multiplex PCR. The table lists about 120,000 clones, approximately 93% of them singletons. The source was peripheral blood, collected before pregnancy. The receptor source for this set is a female donor with multiple sclerosis, enrolled in a pregnancy study. The CDR3 runs from the conserved cysteine through the conserved F or W. The D gene is left open where the match is weak. Not all rows give a size; the values are once, few, many and, for expanded clones, a class.

TRBV5-4,TRBJ2-1,once,TRBD2,CASSLAGRRYNEQFF,TGTGCCAGCAGCTTGGCCGGGAGGAGGTACAATGAGCAGTTCTTC
TRBV7-2,TRBJ2-7,-,-,CASSKDRTNDLRGNEQYF,TGTGCCAGCAGCAAAGACAGGACCAATGATCTCCGTGGTAACGAGCAGTACTTC
TRBV29-1,TRBJ2-7,-,-,CSVEAEGTHVYEQYF,TGCAGCGTTGAAGCCGAGGGGACACACGTCTACGAGCAGTACTTC
TRBV7-2,TRBJ2-1,-,-,CASSAPGGWNEQFF,TGTGCCAGCAGCGCCCCAGGGGGGTGGAATGAGCAGTTCTTC
TRBV9,TRBJ2-5,-,-,CASSVGGSPRTQYF,TGTGCCAGCAGCGTAGGAGGGAGCCCGAGGACCCAGTACTTC
TRBV27,TRBJ2-4,-,-,CASSLGGGVAKNIQYF,TGTGCCAGCAGTTTAGGGGGCGGAGTAGCCAAAAACATTCAGTACTTC
TRBV7-3,TRBJ2-3,-,-,CASSLQSPPGDTQYF,TGTGCCAGCAGCTTACAATCACCCCCGGGAGATACGCAGTATTTT
TRBV7-9,TRBJ2-1,-,TRBD2,CASSPQGLAGAYNEQFF,TGTGCCAGCAGCCCCCAAGGGCTAGCGGGTGCCTACAATGAGCAGTTCTTC
TRBV9,TRBJ1-1,-,-,CASSVVSGKGAAFF,TGTGCCAGCAGCGTAGTATCGGGGAAGGGTGCGGCTTTCTTT
TRBV30,TRBJ2-7,-,-,CAWSRGSSSYEQYF,TGTGCCTGGAGTCGGGGGAGCTCCTCCTACGAGCAGTACTTC